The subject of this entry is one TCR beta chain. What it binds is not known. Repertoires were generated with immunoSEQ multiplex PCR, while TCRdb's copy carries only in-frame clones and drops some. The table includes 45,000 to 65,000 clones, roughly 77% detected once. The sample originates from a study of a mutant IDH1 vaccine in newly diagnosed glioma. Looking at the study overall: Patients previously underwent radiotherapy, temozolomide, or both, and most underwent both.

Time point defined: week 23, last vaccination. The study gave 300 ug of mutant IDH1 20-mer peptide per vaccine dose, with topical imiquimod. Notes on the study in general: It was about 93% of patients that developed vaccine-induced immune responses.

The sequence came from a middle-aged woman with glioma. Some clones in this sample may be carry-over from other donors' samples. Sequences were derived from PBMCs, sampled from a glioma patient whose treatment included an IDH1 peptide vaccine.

CDR3 nucleotide sequence: TGTGCCAGCTGGGGGGCGGTAGACTCCTACGAGCAGTACTTC. It codes for CASWGAVDSYEQYF. The chain combines TRBV27 with TRBJ2-7, with D possibly being TRBD1 or TRBD2 (6 bases each). The V end was cut by 8 bases, the J end by 0 bases, with 14 bases between. The germline V gene has CDR1 MNHEY and CDR2 SMNVEV (reference sequence). The CDR3 is 14 residues long.